The T cell receptor (beta chain) under discussion was sequenced for a study of T cell changes during pregnancy in multiple sclerosis (dated by TCRdb to the late 2010s). Study-level background: In women with multiple sclerosis, the researchers looked at how the T cell repertoire shifted as pregnancy progressed.

Library preparation was by the immunoSEQ multiplex PCR assay. The source is immuneACCESS, and TCRdb retained only in-frame sequences with V and J called. Part of the clones is not carried over; for the studies checked, unresolved V genes explain less than half of this, and the remainder is unexplained. Present in this sample are about 70,000 clones, about 90% of which were seen just once. The ten largest clones represent about 2% of the sample. V trim: 3 bases; J trim: 1 base; unmatched bases: 2. Reading from cysteine to phenylalanine, the CDR3 counts 15 amino acids. Of all the DNA, just the CDR3 is kept, 45 bases in frame from base 1. CDR1 and CDR2 are read off the germline V gene (reference sequence) as LNHDA and SQIVND. In regard to this clone: The antigen it binds to is not known. Base qualities were left out, and no much larger clone turns up one base away.

This receptor was taken from a female donor with multiple sclerosis, enrolled in a pregnancy study. This sequence uses TRBV19 and TRBJ1-5, and TRBD1 aligns with 8 junction nucleotides. Sequenced here: peripheral blood, sampled in the first trimester of pregnancy. The CDR3 corresponds to CASSIYRGSNQPQHF. The sequence in DNA is TGTGCCAGTAGTATTTACAGGGGGAGCAATCAGCCCCAGCATTTT.